Listed below are T cell receptor beta chains from one sample, sequenced in a study of T-cell memory formation after mild COVID-19. TCRdb recomputed calls from the 5' RACE reads with MiXCR, one row per CDR3 protein. The sample includes about 140,000 distinct CDR3 sequences, about 19% of them seen just once. The sequenced material came from PBMCs or a T cell subset sorted from them (not recorded which). The receptors stem from an adult woman who had mild COVID-19 (a few samples of this study predate the infection). Cell type and time point are not known. Each CDR3 is given with its conserved first and last residue. The D gene is left open where the match is weak. Clone size is stated in some rows and not others, as once, few, many or a class when expanded.

CDR3nt,CDR3aa,abundance,d_gene,j_gene,v_gene
TGTGCCAGCAGCCAGGGACTAGCGGTAGCCAAAAACATTCAGTACTTC,CASSQGLAVAKNIQYF,few,TRBD2,TRBJ2-4,TRBV27
TGCGCCAGCAGCTTCCGACTAGCGAACACCGGGGAGCTGTTTTTT,CASSFRLANTGELFF,-,-,TRBJ2-2,TRBV5-1
TGTGCCAGCAGCACCCAAACTAGCGGTCGCTACGAGCAGTACTTC,CASSTQTSGRYEQYF,-,TRBD2,TRBJ2-7,TRBV3-1
TGTGCCAGCAGTGAATCAAGGGGAACCGAGCAGTACTTC,CASSESRGTEQYF,few,-,TRBJ2-7,TRBV25-1
TGTGCCAGCAGCGAGACCTCGGGGGGAAGCACAGATACGCAGTATTTT,CASSETSGGSTDTQYF,many,TRBD2,TRBJ2-3,TRBV9
TGTGCCAGCAGTGAATGGGGACAGGGAAGTTCCACTGAAGCTTTCTTT,CASSEWGQGSSTEAFF,-,TRBD1,TRBJ1-1,TRBV25-1
TGTGCCAGCAGCCCAGAAGGCGGGAGGGGAGCTGAGACCCAGTACTTC,CASSPEGGRGAETQYF,-,TRBD2,TRBJ2-5,TRBV11-2
TGTGCCAGCAGCTTAGCGGGTGGCGGGGGCCGTAATGAGCAGTTCTTC,CASSLAGGGGRNEQFF,-,-,TRBJ2-1,TRBV7-2
TGTGCCAGCAGCTTAGGGGGTGTGATAGCCAAAAACATTCAGTACTTC,CASSLGGVIAKNIQYF,-,-,TRBJ2-4,TRBV7-9
TGTGCCAGCAGCTTGGTCAGGGGGGAAGCTTTCTTT,CASSLVRGEAFF,few,TRBD1,TRBJ1-1,TRBV5-6
TGTGCCAGCAGCTCTAGACAGGGTTTCGAGCAGTACTTC,CASSSRQGFEQYF,few,TRBD1,TRBJ2-7,TRBV11-2
TGTGCCAGCAGTGAATTGGTGCGGGGGTCCCAGTATTTT,CASSELVRGSQYF,-,TRBD2,TRBJ2-3,TRBV25-1
TGTGCCAGCAGTTATAGGGACAGGCCGAACACTGAAGCTTTCTTT,CASSYRDRPNTEAFF,few,TRBD1,TRBJ1-1,TRBV12-3/TRBV12-4
TGTGCCAGCTCACCGACTAGACGAGAGACCCAGTACTTC,CASSPTRRETQYF,few,-,TRBJ2-5,TRBV18
TGTGCCAGCAGCTCAGAAACCGGGAACATTCAGTACTTC,CASSSETGNIQYF,-,-,TRBJ2-4,TRBV11-2
TGCGCCAGCAGCACAGGGGGACAGAATCAAGAGACCCAGTACTTC,CASSTGGQNQETQYF,many,TRBD1,TRBJ2-5,TRBV5-1
TGTGCCAGCAGGGGCAGCGGCCGGTCCTACGAGCAGTACTTC,CASRGSGRSYEQYF,few,-,TRBJ2-7,TRBV6-2/TRBV6-3
TGTGCCAGCCGGCGCCGGGGACTAGCGGGAGTGGACGAGCAGTACTTC,CASRRRGLAGVDEQYF,-,TRBD2,TRBJ2-7,TRBV19
TGTGCCAGCAGACGCAGAGGCATGAGGACTGAAGCTTTCTTT,CASRRRGMRTEAFF,-,-,TRBJ1-1,TRBV12-3/TRBV12-4
TGTGCCAGCAGCGAGCACCCCGGACAGGGCGACACTGAAGCTTTCTTT,CASSEHPGQGDTEAFF,-,TRBD1,TRBJ1-1,TRBV14
TGTGCCAGCAGTTTCGGGCAGAGAAACTATGGCTACACCTTC,CASSFGQRNYGYTF,few,-,TRBJ1-2,TRBV12-3/TRBV12-4
TGTGCCAGCAGTTCTTACCGACTAGCGGGGGGCCTTAGAAGTGAGCAGTTCTTC,CASSSYRLAGGLRSEQFF,medium-sized,TRBD2,TRBJ2-1,TRBV11-1
TGTGCCAGCAGCTCGACAGAATATACGCAGTATTTT,CASSSTEYTQYF,-,-,TRBJ2-3,TRBV7-2
TGTGCCAGCAGTTACTCAGGGGCCCACGAGCAGTACTTC,CASSYSGAHEQYF,once,-,TRBJ2-7,TRBV6-2/TRBV6-3
TGTGCCAGCAGCCGCACCGACTACCCCTACGAGCAGTACTTC,CASSRTDYPYEQYF,-,-,TRBJ2-7,TRBV9
TGTGCCAGCAGTTTATCAGGGGGCAATGGCTACACCTTC,CASSLSGGNGYTF,-,TRBD1,TRBJ1-2,TRBV27
TGTGCCAGCAGCGTAGTGTCTGGGGCAGGGTACAATGAGCAGTTCTTC,CASSVVSGAGYNEQFF,once,-,TRBJ2-1,TRBV9
TGTGCCATCATGACGGCGGAGGGTTCGGGCACCGGGGAGCTGTTTTTT,CAIMTAEGSGTGELFF,many,-,TRBJ2-2,TRBV24-1
TGTGCCAGCAGCCTCCTCGGGGGGGCTGCCTCGGTCGAGCAGTACTTC,CASSLLGGAASVEQYF,many,TRBD2,TRBJ2-7,TRBV5-5
TGTGCCAGCAGCACGGCACCAGGGTTGGACCAGTACTTC,CASSTAPGLDQYF,-,-,TRBJ2-5,TRBV7-7
TGCAGTGCTAAAGGGACAGGAGGCACTGAAGCTTTCTTT,CSAKGTGGTEAFF,few,TRBD1,TRBJ1-1,TRBV20-1
TGTGCCAGCAGTGACAACTGGCGGAGGGAGACCCAGTACTTC,CASSDNWRRETQYF,few,-,TRBJ2-5,TRBV25-1
TGTGCCATCAGTGAAACCGGGACGCAAGCTCGGGGGTATTTT,CAISETGTQARGYF,few,-,TRBJ2-3,TRBV10-3
TGTGCCAGCAGTTACTCGAGACTAGCGGGAAATTACAATGAGCAGTTCTTC,CASSYSRLAGNYNEQFF,few,TRBD2,TRBJ2-1,TRBV6-5
TGTGCCAGCAGCGTAGGTCCAGCGGGAGGACAAGAGACCCAGTACTTC,CASSVGPAGGQETQYF,-,TRBD2,TRBJ2-5,TRBV9
TGCGCCAGCAGCCCACAGGGCCTAAGCTACGAGCAGTACTTC,CASSPQGLSYEQYF,few,-,TRBJ2-7,TRBV5-1
TGTGCCAGCAGCGTAGCCCCGGACCCGGCCTACGAGCAGTACTTC,CASSVAPDPAYEQYF,few,-,TRBJ2-7,TRBV9
TGTGCCAGCAGCCTTGGCGGGATTTCCTACGAGCAGTACTTC,CASSLGGISYEQYF,-,-,TRBJ2-7,TRBV5-4
TGTGCCAGCAGCCTTAGTTGGGGCGGGAGGGTAGTTATGAATGAGCAGTTCTTC,CASSLSWGGRVVMNEQFF,-,TRBD2,TRBJ2-1,TRBV7-2
TGTGCCAGCAGCCCCCCCCCGTCAAGTTGGGGCACAGATACGCAGTATTTT,CASSPPPSSWGTDTQYF,few,-,TRBJ2-3,TRBV7-9
TGTGCCAGCAGTCTTTGGTGGGGTGGAACTAGCACAGATACGCAGTATTTT,CASSLWWGGTSTDTQYF,few,-,TRBJ2-3,TRBV12-3/TRBV12-4
TGCGCCAGCAGCCAGCGGTCTGGGGGGCCGGAGACCCAGTACTTC,CASSQRSGGPETQYF,-,-,TRBJ2-5,TRBV4-1